This entry concerns a single T cell receptor beta chain. Produced via immunoSEQ multiplex PCR; TCRdb's table is partial and in-frame only. This repertoire shows roughly 100,000 clones, around 84% found once; its top ten account for approximately 12%. There are 13 residues in the CDR3. Trimming took 6 bases from V and 5 from J, leaving 11 bases between them. Germline V lookup: CDR1 ENHRY, CDR2 SYGVKD. These data come from a study of blood T cell repertoires in COVID-19. As for the study in general: PBMCs, B-cell-depleted T cells, or T cells provided the cDNA or gDNA that made up the material.

The sample comprised peripheral blood. This chain uses TRBV10-3 with TRBJ2-1, with D possibly TRBD1 on 6 matching bases. This sequence was found in a human donor in a cohort sampled during active COVID-19. In DNA form, the CDR3 reads TGTGCCATCAGGACGGCAGGGGACAATGAGCAGTTCTTC. Amino acids: CAIRTAGDNEQFF.